This T cell receptor (beta chain) derives from a study of blood T cell repertoires in COVID-19. Overall study: Collection of acute and convalescent COVID-19 samples took place in the United States, Italy and Spain. Sources were T cells, B-cell-depleted T cells, or PBMCs; the material itself was cDNA or gDNA.

From germline, CDR1 is MNHEY and CDR2 SVGEGT. The ends were cut back, 6 bases at V and 2 bases at J, with 17 bases in the middle. CDR3 length: 15 residues. Source study methods: Amplification of reference gene primers provided the estimated nucleated cell counts. The repertoire was sequenced with immunoSEQ multiplex PCR; TCRdb's copy has only in-frame clones and lacks some. The DNA was the basis for D and trimming; V, J and clone size are from that table. The sample has roughly 170,000 clones; around 85% are singletons. This receptor was taken from a man in his 60s who had recovered from COVID-19. The chain is built from TRBV6-2 or TRBV6-3 and TRBJ2-7; tentatively, D is TRBD1 (6 bases). Sequencing used peripheral blood. CDR3 amino acids: CASSPIQGITYEQYF. As DNA, the CDR3 is TGTGCCAGCAGCCCTATACAGGGTATTACCTACGAGCAGTACTTC.